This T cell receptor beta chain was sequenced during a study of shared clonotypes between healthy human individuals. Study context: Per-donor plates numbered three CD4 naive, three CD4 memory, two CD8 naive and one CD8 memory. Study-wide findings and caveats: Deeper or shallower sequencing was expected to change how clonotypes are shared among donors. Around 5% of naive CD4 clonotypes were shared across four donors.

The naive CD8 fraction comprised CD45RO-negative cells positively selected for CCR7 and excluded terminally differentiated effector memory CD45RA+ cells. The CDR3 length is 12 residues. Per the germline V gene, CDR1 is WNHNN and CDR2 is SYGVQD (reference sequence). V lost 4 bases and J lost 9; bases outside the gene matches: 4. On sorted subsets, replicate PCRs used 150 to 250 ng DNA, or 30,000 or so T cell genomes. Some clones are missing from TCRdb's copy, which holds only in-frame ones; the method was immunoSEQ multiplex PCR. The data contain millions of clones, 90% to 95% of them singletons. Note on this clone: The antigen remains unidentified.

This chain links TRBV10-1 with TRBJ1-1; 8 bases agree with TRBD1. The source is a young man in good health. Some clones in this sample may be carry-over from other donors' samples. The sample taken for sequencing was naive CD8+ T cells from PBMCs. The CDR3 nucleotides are TGCGCCAGCAGTGTGGACAGGGTTAAAGCTTTCTTT. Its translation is CASSVDRVKAFF.